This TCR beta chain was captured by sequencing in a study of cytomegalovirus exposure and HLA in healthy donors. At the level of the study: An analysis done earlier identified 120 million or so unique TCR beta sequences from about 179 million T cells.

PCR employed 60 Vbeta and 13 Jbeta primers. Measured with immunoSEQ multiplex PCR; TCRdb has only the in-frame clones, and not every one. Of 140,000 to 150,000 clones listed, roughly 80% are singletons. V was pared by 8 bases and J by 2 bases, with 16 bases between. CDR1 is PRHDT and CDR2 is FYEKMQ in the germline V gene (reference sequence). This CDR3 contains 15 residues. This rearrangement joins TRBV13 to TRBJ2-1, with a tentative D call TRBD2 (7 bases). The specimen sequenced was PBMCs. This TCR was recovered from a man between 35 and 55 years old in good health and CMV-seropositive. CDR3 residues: CASRLGGGPYNEQFF. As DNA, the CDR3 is TGTGCCAGCCGGCTTGGGGGGGGCCCCTACAATGAGCAGTTCTTC.